One sample yielded the 21 T cell receptor beta chains listed below, sequenced in a study of T-cell reconstitution after alpha-beta-depleted transplantation in children. A TCRbeta library incorporating unique molecular identifiers was prepared. One entry per CDR3 protein, called by TCRdb with MiXCR from the PCR reads. The sample includes fewer than 550,000 distinct CDR3 sequences, about an eighth of them seen just once. Sample: PBMCs, mostly from graft donor cells, taken 180 days after TCRalphabeta/CD19-depleted stem cell transplant. These receptors came from a female patient aged 2-15 years who had a stem cell transplant for aplastic anemia, so the T cells may come from the graft donor.

This clonotype was seen at least ten times. J is TRBJ2-4 and V is TRBV12-3 or TRBV12-4; D is possibly TRBD1 or TRBD2 (5 bases each). With 6 bases removed from V and 8 bases from J, the gap between germline ends came to 14 bases. The CDR3 length is 13 residues. DNA of the CDR3: TGTGCCAGCAGCCCGGGTGGGGGTGACATTCAGTACTTC. Protein sequence: CASSPGGGDIQYF.

Ten or more counts support this clonotype. The J gene is TRBJ2-7, the V gene TRBV27; a possible D gene is TRBD1 (5 bases). CDR1 and CDR2 (germline): MNHEY, SMNVEV (reference sequence). The CDR3 has 15 amino acids. V lost 8 bases to trimming and J lost 5 bases, with 22 bases between them. The CDR3: CASRPYRNTRHEQYF. In DNA, the CDR3 is TGTGCCAGCCGTCCCTACAGGAATACTCGGCACGAGCAGTACTTC.

The chain uses TRBV6-5 and TRBJ1-2, with D unclear. The CDR3 has 13 residues. V lost 10 bases to trimming and J lost 4 bases, with 16 bases between them. The germline gives CDR1 MNHEY, CDR2 SVGAGI. The CDR3 DNA follows: TGTGCCACCGCAGTTACGCGGATCTATGGCTACACCTTC. Translating it yields CATAVTRIYGYTF.

This clonotype has only a few counts. V is TRBV4-3 and J is TRBJ2-3; D may correspond to TRBD1 or TRBD2 (5 bases each). The length of the CDR3 is 17 residues. Looked up from germline, CDR1 is LGHNA and CDR2 is YSLEER. Trimming left V 3 bases short and J 5 bases short, with 21 bases between. The CDR3 reads CASSHNPGTLSGDTQYF. The CDR3 DNA follows: TGCGCCAGCAGCCATAACCCCGGGACCTTAAGCGGAGATACGCAGTATTTT.

In its sample, this clonotype was seen a few times. The V gene is TRBV20-1, the J gene TRBJ2-2; TRBD2 aligns across 8 bases. Germline V lookup: CDR1 DFQATT, CDR2 SNEGSKA (reference sequence). V shed 4 bases, J shed 7 bases, and the junction held 8 bases outside the gene matches. The CDR3 is 14 residues long. The CDR3 loop is CSATGRAGIGELFF. The DNA for the CDR3 is TGCAGTGCTACCGGGAGGGCCGGGATCGGGGAGCTGTTTTTT.

The chain uses TRBV7-2 and TRBJ2-3; D may be TRBD2 (6 bases). The CDR3 is 13 residues long. The V end lost 10 bases, the J end lost 1 base, and 12 bases lay between the germline ends. Germline-derived CDR1 and CDR2 are SGHTA and FQGNSA. In DNA form, the CDR3 reads TGTGCCACCCGAGCGGGTCGCACAGATACGCAGTATTTT. Translating it yields CATRAGRTDTQYF.

This clonotype was observed a handful of times. The J gene is TRBJ2-7, the V gene TRBV20-1, with 10 bases identical to TRBD1. Trimming cost V 3 bases and J 6 bases; bases outside gene matches: 11. The CDR3 consists of 15 residues. Per germline, CDR1 DFQATT and CDR2 SNEGSKA (reference sequence). This chain's CDR3 is CSASAPGQGVSEQYF. The CDR3 bases are TGCAGTGCTAGCGCCCCCGGACAGGGGGTTTCCGAGCAGTACTTC.

The CDR3 loop is CASSPIGQAEAFF. The CDR3 DNA reads TGTGCCAGCAGTCCCATTGGACAGGCTGAAGCTTTCTTT. The J gene is TRBJ1-1, the V gene TRBV12-3 or TRBV12-4; 7 bases agree with TRBD1. This CDR3 region has 13 residues. V lost 5 bases to trimming and J lost 6 bases; unmatched junction nucleotides: 6.

The chain couples TRBV25-1 to TRBJ2-7; perhaps D is TRBD1 or TRBD2 (5 bases each). V was pared by 5 bases and J by 4 bases, with 12 bases between. There are 13 residues in the CDR3. Germline V gene sequence: CDR1 MGHDK, CDR2 SYGVNS. CDR3 in amino acids: CASSSGHRYEQYF. CDR3 DNA: TGTGCCAGCAGTTCGGGGCATCGGTACGAGCAGTACTTC.

This clonotype was found a few times. The J gene is TRBJ2-7, the V gene TRBV5-1; D is uncertain. This CDR3 contains 13 residues. From germline, CDR1 is SGHRS and CDR2 YFSETQ. V was shortened by 7 bases and J by 0 bases, with 11 bases between the two germline ends. CDR3 in DNA: TGCGCCAGCGCCCGGGCCGGCTCCTACGAGCAGTACTTC. Its translation is CASARAGSYEQYF.

With regard to this clonotype: The germline gene is not matched at one end of the junction; a read error may be the cause. V is TRBV9 and J is TRBJ1-3; TRBD1 might be the D (5 bases). Germline CDR1 reads SGDLS; CDR2 reads YYNGEE. The CDR3 contains 15 residues. DNA for the CDR3: TGTGCCAGCAGCGCCTCGGGGGGTTCTGGAAACACCATAAATTTT. Translation: CASSASGGSGNTINF.

This clonotype turned up a few times. The chain links TRBV7-2 to TRBJ1-1; 9 positions match TRBD1. V shed 5 bases and J 7 bases; nucleotides not matched to a gene: 8. In germline, CDR1 is SGHTA, CDR2 FQGNSA. The CDR3 spans 14 residues. In DNA form, the CDR3 reads TGTGCCAGCAGCGTAAACAGGGGGCACAATGAAGCTTTCTTT. Amino acid sequence: CASSVNRGHNEAFF.

The chain couples TRBV28 to TRBJ1-5; weak D call: TRBD1 (6 bases). CDR1 is MDHEN and CDR2 is SYDVKM in the germline V gene. Between the trimmed V and J ends, which lost 7 bases and 6 bases, there was a span of 16 bases. CDR3 length equals 14 residues. The CDR3 bases are TGTGCCAGCACCTTCCGGGGGGCAGGTCAGCCCCAGCATTTT. As protein: CASTFRGAGQPQHF.

At least ten counts were recorded for this clonotype. This chain uses TRBV28 with TRBJ2-5; the D gene could be TRBD1 or TRBD2 (7 bases each). V was pared by 5 bases and J by 3 bases, with 16 bases between. This CDR3 comprises 15 residues. From germline, CDR1 is MDHEN and CDR2 SYDVKM. The CDR3 spells CASSHRQGGKETQYF. The CDR3, as DNA: TGTGCCAGCAGTCACAGGCAGGGGGGGAAAGAGACCCAGTACTTC.

This clonotype was detected only a few times. V usage is TRBV6-2 or TRBV6-3 and J usage is TRBJ2-7; possibly TRBD1 or TRBD2 for D (5 bases each). In germline, CDR1 is MNHEY, CDR2 SVGEGT. Trimming took 2 bases from V and 2 from J, leaving 10 bases between them. CDR3 length equals 14 residues. The CDR3 reads CASSYLTGPYEQYF. CDR3 in DNA: TGTGCCAGCAGTTACCTGACGGGGCCCTACGAGCAGTACTTC.

This clonotype has a count of ten or more. The chain employs TRBV10-3 and TRBJ2-1, with a tentative D call TRBD1 (5 bases). Trimming left V 7 bases short and J 4 bases short, with 11 bases between. Germline V gives CDR1 ENHRY, CDR2 SYGVKD. CDR3 length: 13 amino acids. CDR3 loop: CAITRTPYNEQFF. The CDR3, as DNA: TGTGCCATCACCCGGACACCTTACAATGAGCAGTTCTTC.

CDR3 sequence (DNA): TGTGCCAGCAACCCTCGGGGGGGTAGCGGGAGCTTCTACAATGAGCAGTTCTTC. This gives the protein CASNPRGGSGSFYNEQFF. The chain joins TRBV28 to TRBJ2-1, with 9 nucleotides matching TRBD2. CDR3 length: 18 amino acids. Germline CDR1 reads MDHEN; CDR2 reads SYDVKM. Germline trimming cut 7 bases from V and 3 bases from J; bases unmatched to any gene: 16.

V is TRBV14 and J is TRBJ2-1, with 12 bases aligning to TRBD2. Germline lookup yields CDR1 SGHDN and CDR2 FVKESK. V was clipped by 1 base and J by 6 bases; unmatched bases: 4. This CDR3 spans 16 amino acids. CDR3 nucleotides: TGTGCCAGCAGCCAAGGACTAGCGGGAGTTCTCAATGAGCAGTTCTTC. Amino acid sequence: CASSQGLAGVLNEQFF. The entire variable domain, with the rest obtained from reference TRBV14 and TRBJ2-1, is as follows: EAGVTQFPSHSVIEKGQTVTLRCDPISGHDNLYWYRRVMGKEIKFLLHFVKESKQDESGMPNNRFLAERTGGTYSTLKVQPAELEDSGVYFCASSQGLAGVLNEQFFGPGTRLTVL.

This clonotype was detected ten times or more. The rearrangement joins TRBV5-1 to TRBJ1-2; no firm D call. The germline gives CDR1 SGHRS, CDR2 YFSETQ. V was trimmed by 0 bases and J by 2 bases, leaving 5 bases between them. The CDR3 loop spans 13 amino acids. As DNA, the CDR3 is TGCGCCAGCAGCTTGGAAATAAACTATGGCTACACCTTC. Encoded protein: CASSLEINYGYTF.

This clonotype was counted a few times. The chain carries TRBV5-5 and TRBJ2-7; 7 bases match TRBD1. CDR3 length: 15 residues. In germline, CDR1 is SGHKS, CDR2 YYEKEE (reference sequence). The trim removed 3 bases at V and 3 bases at J, leaving 9 bases unmatched. DNA for the CDR3: TGTGCCAGCAGCTCGACCCCGGGACAGATCTACGAGCAGTACTTC. This gives the protein CASSSTPGQIYEQYF.

The chain has TRBV7-2 and TRBJ2-5, with D uncertain. V lost 2 bases and J lost 1, with 11 bases in between. The CDR3 length is 15 residues. The germline CDR1 and CDR2 sequences are SGHTA and FQGNSA. The CDR3 DNA is TGTGCCAGCAGCTTAATGAAATTCCGCCAAGAGACCCAGTACTTC. It is translated as CASSLMKFRQETQYF.